These 29 T cell receptor beta chains were all obtained from the same sample, sequenced in a study of CD8 T cells in ankylosing spondylitis. TCRdb re-called the 5' RACE reads through MiXCR, storing one row per CDR3 protein. This table holds over 30,000 distinct CDR3 sequences, about 15% found once. Sequenced: blood. The origin of the receptors is a male donor with ankylosing spondylitis or in good health (not recorded which).

This clonotype has a handful of counts. This chain uses TRBV6-2 or TRBV6-3 with TRBJ2-1; 12 nucleotides match TRBD1. CDR1 MNHEY and CDR2 SVGEGT come from the germline V gene. The CDR3 runs to 18 residues. Germline trimming cut 2 bases from V and 2 bases from J; bases unmatched to any gene: 7. CDR3 in DNA: TGTGCCAGCAGTTACCTCCCGGGACAGGGGGCTCCCTACAATGAGCAGTTCTTC. Its translation is CASSYLPGQGAPYNEQFF.

The chain has TRBV29-1 and TRBJ2-3; 7 positions agree with TRBD2. From germline, CDR1 is SQVTM and CDR2 ANQGSEA. The CDR3 is 14 residues long. Trimming took 6 bases from V and 0 from J; bases not matched to a gene: 6. Here the CDR3 DNA reads TGCAGCGTAGCTAGCGGAACAAGCACAGATACGCAGTATTTT. Translated, it gives CSVASGTSTDTQYF.

This clonotype occurred many times. The chain joins TRBV5-1 to TRBJ2-3; 7 nucleotides align to TRBD1. CDR3 length: 15 amino acids. J gave up 2 bases and V 0 bases, and 3 bases lay outside the gene matches. The germline V gene has CDR1 SGHRS and CDR2 YFSETQ. CDR3 loop: CASSLEGAITDTQYF. In DNA form, the CDR3 reads TGCGCCAGCAGCTTGGAGGGGGCCATCACAGATACGCAGTATTTT.

The sample holds a few counts of this clonotype. The rearrangement joins TRBV11-2 to TRBJ2-4; tentatively, D is TRBD1 or TRBD2 (5 bases each). V shed 5 bases and J shed 0 bases, with 11 bases lying between them. Per germline, CDR1 SGHAT and CDR2 FQNNGV. The CDR3 sequence is 15 residues long. The DNA for the CDR3 is TGTGCCAGCAGCCCCGGGACGGCAGCCAAAAACATTCAGTACTTC. Its protein product is CASSPGTAAKNIQYF.

The table lists this clonotype with a few counts. This chain uses TRBV12-3 or TRBV12-4 with TRBJ2-3; no clear D gene. The CDR3 spans 14 residues. Trimming shortened V by 1 base and J by 4 bases, and 9 bases separated the two germline ends. The CDR3 coding sequence is TGTGCCAGCAGTTTAGGAACCCTGGCAGATACGCAGTATTTT. Translated, it gives CASSLGTLADTQYF.

The chain is built from TRBV7-9 and TRBJ2-3; D perhaps matches TRBD1 (5 bases). The germline gives CDR1 SEHNR, CDR2 FQNEAQ (reference sequence). Trimming pared 2 bases from V and 5 bases from J, leaving 11 bases between. This CDR3 has 14 amino acids. CDR3 nucleotide sequence: TGTGCCAGCAGCTTAAACCAGGGAAGAGATACGCAGTATTTT. Residues: CASSLNQGRDTQYF.

This clonotype has ten or more counts. This chain joins TRBV5-1 and TRBJ1-4; no definite D call. Trimming pared 3 bases from V and 5 bases from J, leaving 14 bases between. This CDR3 region has 15 residues. Germline V gene sequence: CDR1 SGHRS, CDR2 YFSETQ. CDR3 in amino acids: CASSSGDGRNEKLFF. The CDR3 DNA reads TGCGCCAGCAGCTCGGGCGACGGTCGCAATGAAAAACTGTTTTTT.

V gene TRBV5-1 combines with J gene TRBJ2-2; 10 bases match TRBD2. Germline CDR1 reads SGHRS; CDR2 reads YFSETQ. This CDR3 is 16 amino acids long. Unmatched junction bases numbered 3, after V lost 2 bases and J lost 2 bases. The CDR3 protein is CASSFRTSGNTGELFF. CDR3 DNA: TGCGCCAGCAGCTTCCGGACTAGCGGTAACACCGGGGAGCTGTTTTTT.

The V and J genes are TRBV11-2 and TRBJ1-4, with D perhaps matching TRBD1 (6 bases). Trimming removed 5 bases at V and 5 bases at J, with 15 bases between. Germline V CDR1 and CDR2: SGHAT, FQNNGV. This CDR3 has 15 residues. DNA for the CDR3: TGTGCCAGCAGCCGCAGGGGCCCAGCAAATGAAAAACTGTTTTTT. It is translated as CASSRRGPANEKLFF. The variable domain in full, completed from reference TRBV11-2 and TRBJ1-4, reads EAGVAQSPRYKIIEKRQSVAFWCNPISGHATLYWYQQILGQGPKLLIQFQNNGVVDDSQLPKDRFSAERLKGVDSTLKIQPAKLEDSAVYLCASSRRGPANEKLFFGSGTQLSVL.

This chain connects TRBV28 to TRBJ2-3; 8 bases fit TRBD2. The germline CDR1 and CDR2 sequences are MDHEN and SYDVKM. CDR3 length equals 16 residues. The V gene end was trimmed by 6 bases and the J gene end by 5 bases; junction bases not matched to a gene: 13. The CDR3 nucleotides read TGTGCCAGCAGCCGAGATTGGCGGGGGGTAAGAGATACGCAGTATTTT. It encodes CASSRDWRGVRDTQYF.

This clonotype came up a few times. V gene TRBV6-5 combines with J gene TRBJ1-1; D gene ambiguous. The CDR3 totals 15 residues. Germline-derived CDR1 and CDR2 are MNHEY and SVGAGI. V gave up 0 bases and J gave up 3 bases, with 11 bases separating them. CDR3 residues: CASSYSGLVYTEAFF. CDR3 nucleotide sequence: TGTGCCAGCAGTTACTCCGGGTTGGTGTACACTGAAGCTTTCTTT.

The genes are TRBV20-1 and TRBJ1-6, with D perhaps matching TRBD1 (6 bases). Trimming pared 6 bases from V and 7 bases from J, leaving 16 bases between. The germline CDR1 and CDR2 sequences are DFQATT and SNEGSKA (reference sequence). This CDR3 comprises 14 residues. This chain's CDR3 is CSAQGPGDNSPLHF. In DNA, the CDR3 is TGCAGTGCCCAGGGCCCAGGGGACAATTCACCCCTCCACTTT.

This clonotype occurred many times. The J gene is TRBJ2-1, the V gene TRBV5-1; no definite D call. The CDR3 has 16 amino acids. Trimming removed 0 bases from V and 0 bases from J, with 10 bases in between. Germline V gives CDR1 SGHRS, CDR2 YFSETQ. The CDR3 DNA reads as TGCGCCAGCAGCTTGGTTCCAGGCAGCTCCTACAATGAGCAGTTCTTC. This sequence encodes CASSLVPGSSYNEQFF.

This clonotype has just a few counts. The chain's CDR3 is CSTTGGSYNEQFF. The CDR3 DNA reads TGCAGCACAACTGGCGGGAGTTACAATGAGCAGTTCTTC. The chain combines TRBV29-1 with TRBJ2-1; 7 bases line up with TRBD2. The CDR3 consists of 13 residues. V lost 8 bases to trimming and J lost 4 bases; unmatched junction nucleotides: 8. Germline loops: CDR1 SQVTM, CDR2 ANQGSEA.

V is TRBV10-1 and J is TRBJ2-7; 8 bases are shared with TRBD1. Trimming at V came to 2 bases and at J to 3 bases, leaving 6 bases not matched to a gene. This CDR3 comprises 15 residues. CDR1 and CDR2 from the germline V gene are WNHNN and SYGVQD (reference sequence). This CDR3 is CASSEIGDRGYEQYF. DNA for the CDR3: TGCGCCAGCAGTGAGATCGGAGACAGGGGCTACGAGCAGTACTTC.

The chain couples TRBV20-1 to TRBJ2-3, with D maybe TRBD2 (6 bases). The V end was cut by 3 bases, the J end by 3 bases, with 13 bases between. Germline lookup yields CDR1 DFQATT and CDR2 SNEGSKA (reference sequence). The CDR3 contains 14 residues. CDR3 sequence (DNA): TGCAGTGCTAGTGGAGGGAGTGCGACAGATACGCAGTATTTT. Protein product: CSASGGSATDTQYF.

In regard to this clonotype: Just one base apart from a much larger clone, this may be a read error. V is TRBV12-3 or TRBV12-4 and J is TRBJ2-3; D gene ambiguous. The CDR3 contains 12 residues. CDR3 DNA: TGTGGCAGCAGTACACAGACAGATACGCAGTATTTT. The encoded protein is CGSSTQTDTQYF.

V is TRBV5-1 and J is TRBJ1-1, with D unresolved. CDR1 and CDR2 from the germline V gene are SGHRS and YFSETQ. Trimming took 0 bases from V and 1 from J, leaving 10 bases between them. The CDR3 totals 15 residues. The CDR3 loop is CASSLAGVPNTEAFF. Here the CDR3 DNA reads TGCGCCAGCAGCTTGGCCGGGGTTCCGAACACTGAAGCTTTCTTT.

This clonotype has only one observation. The rearrangement joins TRBV12-3 or TRBV12-4 to TRBJ2-3; TRBD1 might be the D (6 bases). The CDR3 is 14 residues long. The ends were cut back, 3 bases at V and 4 bases at J, with 11 bases in the middle. The CDR3 reads CASSFGQGPDTQYF. CDR3 nucleotide sequence: TGTGCCAGCAGTTTTGGGCAGGGGCCAGATACGCAGTATTTT.

In its sample, this clonotype was seen a few times. The chain combines TRBV6-2 or TRBV6-3 with TRBJ2-1; TRBD2 matches 9 bases. CDR3 length: 14 amino acids. In germline, CDR1 is MNHEY, CDR2 SVGEGT. J was trimmed by 9 bases and V by 2 bases; bases with no gene match: 5. DNA of the CDR3: TGTGCCAGCAGTTACGTTCTAGCGGGAACTGAGCAGTTCTTC. Its translation is CASSYVLAGTEQFF.

The V call is TRBV20-1, the J call TRBJ2-1; 7 positions match TRBD2. Germline CDR1 and CDR2: DFQATT and SNEGSKA (reference sequence). J lost 12 bases, V lost 5 bases, and 10 bases had no gene match. This CDR3 region has 12 residues. As DNA, the CDR3 is TGCAGTGCTCCCCCCCGAGCGGGGAGGCAGTTCTTC. Its protein is CSAPPRAGRQFF.

CDR3 sequence (DNA): TGTGCCAGCGAGACAGATACGCAGTATTTT. Its protein product is CASETDTQYF. V is TRBV2 and J is TRBJ2-3, with D unclear. The germline gives CDR1 SNHLY, CDR2 FYNNEI. The CDR3 extends over 10 amino acids. V was cut by 8 bases and J by 3 bases, with 3 bases left in between. The whole variable domain, filled in from reference TRBV2 and TRBJ2-3, reads EPEVTQTPSHQVTQMGQEVILRCVPISNHLYFYWYRQILGQKVEFLVSFYNNEISEKSEIFDDQFSVERPDGSNFTLKIRSTKLEDSAMYFCASETDTQYFGPGTRLTVL.

This clonotype turned up a few times. V usage is TRBV6-5 and J usage is TRBJ2-7, with D perhaps TRBD2 (7 bases). This CDR3 comprises 14 residues. CDR1 MNHEY and CDR2 SVGAGI come from the germline V gene. V was trimmed by 0 bases and J by 3 bases, leaving 9 bases between them. The CDR3 DNA sequence: TGTGCCAGCAGTTACTCAGGGGGGGACTACGAGCAGTACTTC. Encoded protein: CASSYSGGDYEQYF.

The chain has TRBV11-2 and TRBJ2-2; possible D gene TRBD2, 5 bases. This CDR3 is built from 14 residues. Germline CDR1 and CDR2: SGHAT and FQNNGV. The germline V and J ends were trimmed by 4 bases and 5 bases, with 11 bases remaining between them. The CDR3 coding sequence is TGTGCCAGCAGCTCCGGGATGGGTACCGGGGAGCTGTTTTTT. Residues: CASSSGMGTGELFF.

A few counts support this clonotype. The rearrangement links TRBV29-1 to TRBJ2-1; 9 nucleotides agree with TRBD2. CDR1 is SQVTM, CDR2 ANQGSEA, per germline. CDR3 length: 15 residues. V dropped 2 bases and J dropped 8; count of bases not matched to a gene: 10. The CDR3 loop is CSVEPPGLAADEQFF. The CDR3 nucleotides read TGCAGCGTTGAACCACCGGGACTAGCCGCAGATGAGCAGTTCTTC.

The rearrangement uses TRBV28 and TRBJ2-2, with 7 bases identical to TRBD2. The CDR3 is made up of 13 amino acids. V gave up 11 bases and J gave up 0 bases; unmatched junction bases: 3. Per the germline V gene, CDR1 is MDHEN and CDR2 is SYDVKM. The DNA for the CDR3 is TGTGCCGGTCGGGAGGCGAACACCGGGGAGCTGTTTTTT. The encoded protein is CAGREANTGELFF. Full variable domain (rest looked up from reference TRBV28 and TRBJ2-2): DVKVTQSSRYLVKRTGEKVFLECVQDMDHENMFWYRQDPGLGLRLIYFSYDVKMKEKGDIPEGYSVSREKKERFSLILESASTNQTSMYLCAGREANTGELFFGEGSRLTVL.

The gene calls are TRBV6-2 or TRBV6-3 and TRBJ1-1; maybe TRBD1 (6 bases). The V gene's germline CDR1 is MNHEY and CDR2 SVGEGT. The CDR3 consists of 17 residues. V was trimmed by 4 bases and J by 0 bases, leaving 18 bases between them. As DNA, the CDR3 is TGTGCCAGCAGTTTTTCCTCGACAGGCCCGATGAACACTGAAGCTTTCTTT. Translation gives CASSFSSTGPMNTEAFF.

This chain connects TRBV27 to TRBJ2-3, with D perhaps matching TRBD2 (6 bases). Germline-derived CDR1 and CDR2 are MNHEY and SMNVEV (reference sequence). The CDR3 has 14 amino acids. Trimming took 5 bases from V and 5 from J, leaving 14 bases between them. The CDR3 DNA follows: TGTGCCAGCAGTCTGGACGGGGGAGGAGATACGCAGTATTTT. Translating it yields CASSLDGGGDTQYF.

The sample holds many counts of this clonotype. The chain couples TRBV5-1 to TRBJ2-7; D is possibly TRBD1 (6 bases). Germline values: CDR1 SGHRS, CDR2 YFSETQ. The CDR3 is made up of 16 amino acids. V lost 1 base and J 0 bases, leaving 14 bases between the germline ends. The CDR3 DNA reads as TGCGCCAGCAGCTTGCTGGGGGCAGGTAACTCCTACGAGCAGTACTTC. Translated: CASSLLGAGNSYEQYF.